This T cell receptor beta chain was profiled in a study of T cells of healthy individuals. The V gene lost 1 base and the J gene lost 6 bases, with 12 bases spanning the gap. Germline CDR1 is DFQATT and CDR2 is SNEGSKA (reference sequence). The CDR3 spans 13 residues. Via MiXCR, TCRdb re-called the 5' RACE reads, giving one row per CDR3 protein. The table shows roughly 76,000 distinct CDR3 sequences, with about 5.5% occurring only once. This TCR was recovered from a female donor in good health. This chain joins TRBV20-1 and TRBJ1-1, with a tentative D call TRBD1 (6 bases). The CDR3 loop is CSARVHRAAEAFF. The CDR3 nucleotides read TGCAGTGCTAGAGTTCACAGGGCAGCTGAAGCTTTCTTT.